These 21 T cell receptor beta chains were sequenced from one sample in a study of T cell changes during pregnancy in multiple sclerosis. Produced via immunoSEQ multiplex PCR; TCRdb's table is partial and in-frame only. In the table there are 40,000 to 45,000 clones, around 92% of which are singletons. This specimen was CD4+ T cells from peripheral blood mononuclear cells, taken in the third trimester of pregnancy. The receptors originated from a female donor with multiple sclerosis, enrolled in a pregnancy study.

This clone occurred once. This chain joins TRBV6-5 and TRBJ1-1; 7 bases are a match to TRBD1. Germline loops: CDR1 MNHEY, CDR2 SVGAGI. The CDR3 sequence is 14 residues long. With V trimmed by 6 bases and J by 1 base, 5 bases remained unmatched. The CDR3 coding sequence is TGTGCCAGCAGACGGGACAGCTCGAACACTGAAGCTTTCTTT. Protein sequence: CASRRDSSNTEAFF.

This chain links TRBV19 with TRBJ2-2, with D maybe TRBD2 (6 bases). The V end was cut by 4 bases, the J end by 4 bases, with 13 bases between. The germline V gene has CDR1 LNHDA and CDR2 SQIVND (reference sequence). The CDR3 is made up of 15 amino acids. CDR3 bases: TGTGCCAGTAGTACCCTCCAGGGAGGCACCGGGGAGCTGTTTTTT. Its protein is CASSTLQGGTGELFF.

V and J are TRBV29-1 and TRBJ2-1, with TRBD1 as a possible D gene (6 bases). The CDR3 contains 17 residues. The germline gives CDR1 SQVTM, CDR2 ANQGSEA. Trimming stripped 7 bases from V and 1 base from J, with 23 bases between. CDR3 protein: CSAKGGGSSGSYNEQFF. CDR3 DNA sequence: TGCAGCGCAAAAGGGGGTGGCAGCTCGGGGTCCTACAATGAGCAGTTCTTC.

This chain links TRBV6-1 with TRBJ2-2; 8 nucleotides align to TRBD1. CDR3 length: 13 amino acids. J lost 5 bases, V lost 7 bases, and 3 bases had no gene match. CDR1 and CDR2 from the germline V gene are MNHNS and SASEGT. Here the CDR3 DNA reads TGTGCCAGCAACAGGGGGACGACCGGGGAGCTGTTTTTT. It specifies CASNRGTTGELFF.

CDR3 DNA: TGTGCCAGCAGCGGGATGACTAGCGGGGGGTACAATGAGCAGTTCTTC. This sequence encodes CASSGMTSGGYNEQFF. This chain joins TRBV11-3 and TRBJ2-1, with 13 bases identical to TRBD2. CDR3 length: 16 amino acids. Germline CDR1 reads SGHNT; CDR2 reads YENEEA. Losses at the gene ends were 5 bases for V and 4 bases for J; bases not matched to a gene: 5.

This sequence joins TRBV28 and TRBJ2-7; D is possibly TRBD2 (6 bases). There are 14 residues in the CDR3. Trimming cost V 3 bases and J 0 bases, with 9 bases left between them. Germline CDR1 reads MDHEN; CDR2 reads SYDVKM. CDR3 nucleotide sequence: TGTGCCAGCAGTTTCTGGAGGGGCTCCTACGAGCAGTACTTC. It yields the protein CASSFWRGSYEQYF.

The rearrangement joins TRBV6-5 to TRBJ2-2; 8 nucleotides line up with TRBD2. V was clipped by 2 bases and J by 4 bases; unmatched bases: 0. This CDR3 is built from 14 residues. The germline CDR1 and CDR2 sequences are MNHEY and SVGAGI. For the CDR3, the DNA is TGTGCCAGCAGTTACCGGGGGGGCACCGGGGAGCTGTTTTTT. As protein: CASSYRGGTGELFF.

The chain uses TRBV5-1 and TRBJ2-3; 9 nucleotides agree with TRBD2. The J segment lost 0 bases and the V segment lost 1 base, leaving 3 bases of the junction unmatched. Per germline, CDR1 SGHRS and CDR2 YFSETQ. The CDR3 contains 16 residues. CDR3 sequence: CASSLRLAGSTDTQYF. The CDR3 bases are TGCGCCAGCAGCTTGCGGCTAGCGGGAAGCACAGATACGCAGTATTTT.

The rearrangement joins TRBV2 to TRBJ2-3; possible D gene TRBD1, 6 bases. Germline values: CDR1 SNHLY, CDR2 FYNNEI. V shed 6 bases and J shed 3 bases, with 7 bases lying between them. CDR3 length: 12 residues. The CDR3 DNA reads TGTGCCAGCAGACAGGGAACAGATACGCAGTATTTT. Protein product: CASRQGTDTQYF.

The genes are TRBV6-5 and TRBJ2-7; 7 bases map to TRBD1. V shed 5 bases, J shed 0 bases, and the junction held 7 bases outside the gene matches. CDR1 and CDR2 from the germline V gene are MNHEY and SVGAGI. This CDR3 is 15 amino acids long. CDR3 region: CASSLRQGPSYEQYF. The CDR3 bases are TGTGCCAGCAGTCTTAGACAGGGACCCTCCTACGAGCAGTACTTC.

The V call is TRBV19, the J call TRBJ2-3; D perhaps matches TRBD2 (6 bases). The CDR3 is 13 amino acids. V lost 7 bases to trimming and J lost 5 bases, with 13 bases between them. The germline CDR1 and CDR2 sequences are LNHDA and SQIVND (reference sequence). The CDR3 coding sequence is TGTGCCAGTAAGGGCGGGATGGTAGATACGCAGTATTTT. Translation: CASKGGMVDTQYF.

This sequence joins TRBV28 and TRBJ2-3; TRBD2 matches at 15 bases. The CDR3 loop spans 17 amino acids. Germline V gives CDR1 MDHEN, CDR2 SYDVKM. V shed 6 bases, J shed 3 bases, and the junction held 7 bases outside the gene matches. CDR3 protein: CASRPGLAGGRTDTQYF. The DNA of the CDR3 is TGTGCCAGCAGGCCAGGACTAGCGGGAGGGAGGACAGATACGCAGTATTTT.

The chain combines TRBV19 with TRBJ1-5; 7 bases are a match to TRBD1. Trimming took 0 bases from V and 0 from J; bases not matched to a gene: 8. Germline V CDR1 and CDR2: LNHDA, SQIVND (reference sequence). CDR3 length equals 18 residues. The CDR3 DNA is TGTGCCAGTAGTATAGAGAAAATACAGGGGTATAGCAATCAGCCCCAGCATTTT. This translates into CASSIEKIQGYSNQPQHF.

This chain uses TRBV29-1 with TRBJ1-4; maybe TRBD1 (5 bases). The CDR3 covers 12 residues. Between the trimmed V and J ends, which lost 7 bases and 7 bases, there was a span of 13 bases. CDR1 SQVTM and CDR2 ANQGSEA come from the germline V gene. DNA of the CDR3: TGCAGCGCAACGCAGGGTTCTGAAAAACTGTTTTTT. Translating gives CSATQGSEKLFF.

The rearrangement joins TRBV5-1 to TRBJ2-3, with 9 bases fitting TRBD2. Unmatched junction bases numbered 8, after V lost 5 bases and J lost 4 bases. Germline V gene data show CDR1 as SGHRS and CDR2 as YFSETQ. CDR3 length equals 15 residues. CDR3 amino acids: CASSSTSGGADTQYF. CDR3 in DNA: TGCGCCAGCAGTTCGACTAGCGGAGGCGCAGATACGCAGTATTTT.

The chain recombines TRBV11-2 with TRBJ2-5, with D perhaps matching TRBD2 (6 bases). CDR1 is SGHAT, CDR2 FQNNGV, per germline. This CDR3 contains 16 residues. Deletions cut 0 bases from V and 4 bases from J, with 15 bases between. The DNA of the CDR3 is TGTGCCAGCAGCTTAGAAACAGGAGGGTGGGGAGAGACCCAGTACTTC. This translates into CASSLETGGWGETQYF.

This sequence joins TRBV4-2 and TRBJ2-1; weak D call: TRBD1 (6 bases). The germline CDR1 and CDR2 sequences are LGHNA and YNFKEQ. The CDR3 spans 16 residues. The V gene lost 4 bases and the J gene lost 3 bases, with 16 bases spanning the gap. CDR3 nucleotides: TGTGCCAGCAGCCGACGGACAGTTGGAGACTACAATGAGCAGTTCTTC. It yields the protein CASSRRTVGDYNEQFF.

This clone was observed a single time. At one end, the junction sequence differs from germline, possibly due to a read error. The chain joins TRBV7-7 to TRBJ2-2; 9 bases agree with TRBD2. The CDR3 is 14 residues long. Germline CDR1 is SSHAT and CDR2 is FNYEAQ (reference sequence). The CDR3 sequence is CASSEREATGELFF. CDR3 DNA: TGTGCTAGCAGCGAGCGGGAGGCCACCGGGGAGCTGTTTTTT.

V and J are TRBV11-1 and TRBJ2-5; TRBD2 matches at 7 bases. CDR3 length: 17 amino acids. Trimming cost V 1 base and J 1 base; bases outside gene matches: 9. Per the germline V gene, CDR1 is SGHAT and CDR2 is FQDESV (reference sequence). The CDR3 region has the DNA TGTGCCAGCAGCTTAGGGGCTAGCGGATATATCCAAGAGACCCAGTACTTC. It codes for CASSLGASGYIQETQYF.

The J gene is TRBJ2-1, the V gene TRBV6-5; 10 bases are a match to TRBD2. After removal of 0 bases from V and 5 bases from J, the junction contained 4 bases not matched to a gene. The V gene's germline CDR1 is MNHEY and CDR2 SVGAGI. The length of the CDR3 is 16 residues. In nucleotides, the CDR3 is TGTGCCAGCAGTTACTCGAGCGGGAGGGCCCACAATGAGCAGTTCTTC. Protein sequence: CASSYSSGRAHNEQFF.

This chain connects TRBV7-9 to TRBJ1-4; D gene uncertain. From germline, CDR1 is SEHNR and CDR2 FQNEAQ (reference sequence). Trimming took off 5 bases at V and 0 bases at J, with 13 bases between the two ends. The CDR3 runs to 16 residues. CDR3 protein: CASSPGEGSTNEKLFF. As DNA, the CDR3 is TGTGCCAGCAGCCCCGGGGAGGGTTCAACTAATGAAAAACTGTTTTTT.